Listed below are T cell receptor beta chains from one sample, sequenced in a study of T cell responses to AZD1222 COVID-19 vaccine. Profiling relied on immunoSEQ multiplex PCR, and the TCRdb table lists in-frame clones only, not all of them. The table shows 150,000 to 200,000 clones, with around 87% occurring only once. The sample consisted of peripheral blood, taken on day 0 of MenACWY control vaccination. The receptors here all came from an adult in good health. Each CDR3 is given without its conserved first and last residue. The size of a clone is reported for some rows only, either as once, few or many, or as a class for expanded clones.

CDR3aa: AIRPAGRVRGANYGYT; abundance: few; j_gene: TRBJ1-2; v_gene: TRBV10-3
CDR3aa: ASSLEGQGRQF; abundance: -; j_gene: TRBJ2-1; v_gene: TRBV11-3
CDR3aa: ASSYSTGNGEQY; abundance: -; j_gene: TRBJ2-7; v_gene: TRBV6-6
CDR3aa: ATEEPTGGRYEQF; abundance: -; j_gene: TRBJ2-1; v_gene: TRBV24-1
CDR3aa: ASSLWGLLNTGELF; abundance: -; j_gene: TRBJ2-2; v_gene: TRBV27
CDR3aa: ASSISMGDQPQH; abundance: -; j_gene: TRBJ1-5; v_gene: TRBV19
CDR3aa: ASSLTEVNEQY; abundance: -; j_gene: TRBJ2-7; v_gene: TRBV7-6
CDR3aa: ASSQERGELF; abundance: -; j_gene: TRBJ2-2; v_gene: TRBV3-1/TRBV3-2
CDR3aa: ASSFSTSGRGETQY; abundance: -; j_gene: TRBJ2-5; v_gene: TRBV27
CDR3aa: ASSWGQGNTEAF; abundance: -; j_gene: TRBJ1-1; v_gene: TRBV11-2
CDR3aa: SVDGGAYEQY; abundance: -; j_gene: TRBJ2-7; v_gene: TRBV29-1
CDR3aa: ASSPGSGSYEQY; abundance: -; j_gene: TRBJ2-7; v_gene: TRBV18
CDR3aa: ASSLVPDTGELF; abundance: -; j_gene: TRBJ2-2; v_gene: TRBV7-8
CDR3aa: ASSLERLNTEAF; abundance: once; j_gene: TRBJ1-1; v_gene: TRBV7-2
CDR3aa: ATGQGNYGYT; abundance: -; j_gene: TRBJ1-2; v_gene: TRBV2
CDR3aa: ASSSGTSWNEQY; abundance: -; j_gene: TRBJ2-7; v_gene: TRBV11-2
CDR3aa: ASSLNLAGEAF; abundance: -; j_gene: TRBJ1-1; v_gene: TRBV7-3
CDR3aa: ASSAVSGNTIY; abundance: -; j_gene: TRBJ1-3; v_gene: TRBV9
CDR3aa: ASSRDSGNTIY; abundance: few; j_gene: TRBJ1-3; v_gene: TRBV5-1
CDR3aa: ASSLDTDNSPLH; abundance: -; j_gene: TRBJ1-6; v_gene: TRBV7-9
CDR3aa: ASSYSAGGEYEQY; abundance: -; j_gene: TRBJ2-7; v_gene: TRBV6-5
CDR3aa: ASSYSLSFDGKTGPPYEQY; abundance: -; j_gene: TRBJ2-7; v_gene: TRBV6-2/TRBV6-3
CDR3aa: ASSQDQSAELYGYT; abundance: -; j_gene: TRBJ1-2; v_gene: TRBV4-2
CDR3aa: ASKIRPHMGYGYT; abundance: -; j_gene: TRBJ1-2; v_gene: TRBV27
CDR3aa: ATSRPQGATEAF; abundance: -; j_gene: TRBJ1-1; v_gene: TRBV15
CDR3aa: ASSNQGTPYGYT; abundance: -; j_gene: TRBJ1-2; v_gene: TRBV27
CDR3aa: ASSITGVPEGYT; abundance: -; j_gene: TRBJ1-2; v_gene: TRBV19
CDR3aa: ASSLAQGPNTGELF; abundance: -; j_gene: TRBJ2-2; v_gene: TRBV7-9
CDR3aa: ASSPRGGSYEQY; abundance: -; j_gene: TRBJ2-7; v_gene: TRBV5-4